This note documents a single T cell receptor (beta chain) sequence. Trimming shortened V by 3 bases and J by 4 bases, and 10 bases separated the two germline ends. CDR1 and CDR2 (germline): SGHVS, FQNEAQ. This CDR3 region has 15 residues. This sample is drawn from a study of blood T cell repertoires in COVID-19. Measured with immunoSEQ multiplex PCR; TCRdb has only the in-frame clones, and not every one. The sample has under 300,000 clones, 70% to 90% seen once. This chain joins TRBV7-8 and TRBJ1-6, with a weak D call TRBD1 (6 bases). The clonotype originates from a woman aged 40 to 50 with acute COVID-19. Sequences were obtained from PBMCs or T cells enriched from blood (not recorded which). The DNA for the CDR3 is TGTGCCAGCAGCTTTCGACAGGAGTATAATTCACCCCTCCACTTT. Translation gives CASSFRQEYNSPLHF.